A selection of T cell receptor beta chains follows, all from one sample in a study of T cells in Graves' hyperthyroidism and ophthalmopathy. Each CDR3 protein is one row after TCRdb ran MiXCR on the multiplex PCR reads. The sample lists around 420,000 distinct CDR3 sequences; 12% to 15% were seen once. The sequencing sample was made of blood. The receptors were sampled from a woman between 18 and 29 years old with Graves' hyperthyroidism. The CDR3 runs from the conserved cysteine through the conserved F or W. The order of the fields is D gene, clone size, J gene, V gene, CDR3 protein, CDR3 DNA. D genes are given only for firm matches. Clone size is shown for a subset of rows, as once, few, many or a class of expanded clone.

. | many | TRBJ2-5 | TRBV20-1 | CSSSYRQSQETQYF | TGCAGTTCGAGTTACCGACAGTCCCAAGAGACCCAGTACTTC
. | many | TRBJ1-3 | TRBV7-6 | CASSLAVGQGNRGNTIYF | TGTGCCAGCAGCTTAGCGGTTGGGCAGGGGAATCGTGGAAACACCATATATTTT
. | . | TRBJ2-7 | TRBV19 | CASSTLLGELLGEQYF | TGTGCCAGTAGTACATTACTTGGGGAGCTTCTTGGCGAGCAGTACTTC
. | . | TRBJ1-2 | TRBV20-1 | CSAREEWGVSYGNTF | TGCAGTGCTAGAGAAGAATGGGGAGTGAGCTATGGCAACACCTTC
TRBD1 | . | TRBJ1-5 | TRBV6-1 | CASTPGQGNYQPQHF | TGTGCCAGCACTCCCGGACAGGGGAATTATCAGCCCCAGCATTTT
. | . | TRBJ2-4 | TRBV2 | CASSEANLARNIQYF | TGTGCCAGCAGTGAAGCGAATCTAGCCAGAAACATTCAGTACTTC
. | many | TRBJ1-1 | TRBV5-1 | CASRDSMNTEAFF | TGCGCCAGCAGAGACAGCATGAACACTGAAGCTTTCTTT
TRBD2 | many | TRBJ2-7 | TRBV29-1 | CSVEEGLAGGLYEQYF | TGCAGCGTTGAAGAAGGGCTAGCGGGAGGGCTTTACGAGCAGTACTTC
. | . | TRBJ2-7 | TRBV28 | CASSPDWSSYEQYF | TGTGCCAGCAGCCCGGACTGGAGCTCCTACGAGCAGTACTTC
TRBD1 | . | TRBJ1-1 | TRBV5-1 | CASSSGGTTEAFF | TGCGCCAGCAGCTCAGGGGGCACCACTGAAGCTTTCTTT
TRBD1 | few | TRBJ2-7 | TRBV7-8 | CASCLGTGKFHEQYF | TGTGCCAGCTGTCTAGGGACAGGGAAATTCCACGAGCAGTACTTC
TRBD2 | few | TRBJ2-3 | TRBV11-1 | CASSTPRGGTDTQYF | TGTGCCAGCAGCACCCCGCGGGGGGGCACAGATACGCAGTATTTT
. | many | TRBJ2-7 | TRBV11-2 | CASRRGMAGNSYEQYF | TGTGCCAGCAGGCGCGGGATGGCGGGGAACTCCTACGAGCAGTACTTC
TRBD2 | few | TRBJ2-1 | TRBV11-2 | CASSHNPLAGTYNEQFF | TGTGCCAGCAGTCATAACCCCCTAGCGGGAACCTACAATGAGCAGTTCTTC
. | many | TRBJ2-2 | TRBV19 | CASSIGSNTGELFF | TGTGCCAGTAGTATAGGCAGTAACACCGGGGAGCTGTTTTTT
. | many | TRBJ2-1 | TRBV11-2 | CASSLKAGAPNEQFF | TGTGCCAGCAGCTTAAAGGCAGGGGCCCCCAATGAGCAGTTCTTC
TRBD2 | many | TRBJ2-3 | TRBV27 | CASSLRTSGTDTQYF | TGTGCCAGCAGTTTAAGGACTAGCGGCACAGATACGCAGTATTTT
. | few | TRBJ2-1 | TRBV12-3/TRBV12-4 | CASSFIENGDEQFF | TGTGCCAGCAGCTTCATTGAAAACGGGGATGAGCAGTTCTTC
TRBD1 | many | TRBJ1-2 | TRBV28 | CASQDRVAGYTF | TGTGCCAGTCAGGACAGGGTGGCTGGCTACACCTTC
TRBD1 | many | TRBJ1-6 | TRBV9 | CASSAYRTGDNSPLHF | TGTGCCAGCAGCGCCTACCGGACAGGGGATAATTCACCCCTCCACTTT
. | . | TRBJ2-2 | TRBV5-1 | CASSSQEPRGELFF | TGCGCCAGCAGCTCCCAAGAGCCACGCGGGGAGCTGTTTTTT
. | many | TRBJ1-2 | TRBV30 | CAWIRTADGYGYTF | TGTGCCTGGATTCGGACAGCTGACGGCTATGGCTACACCTTC
. | . | TRBJ1-2 | TRBV24-1 | CATSETNYGYTF | TGTGCCACCAGTGAGACTAACTATGGCTACACCTTC
TRBD2 | many | TRBJ2-3 | TRBV6-1 | CASSPRTSGITDTQYF | TGTGCCAGCAGTCCCCGGACTAGCGGGATCACAGATACGCAGTATTTT
. | many | TRBJ1-1 | TRBV20-1 | CSARDPLGTEAFF | TGCAGTGCTAGAGATCCACTAGGCACTGAAGCTTTCTTT
TRBD2 | . | TRBJ2-1 | TRBV6-2/TRBV6-3 | CASSYSGLAGGHNEQFF | TGTGCCAGCAGTTATTCGGGACTAGCGGGAGGCCACAATGAGCAGTTCTTC
. | many | TRBJ1-3 | TRBV7-8 | CASSAQTGNTIYF | TGTGCCAGCAGCGCGCAGACTGGAAACACCATATATTTT
TRBD2 | . | TRBJ2-2 | TRBV7-9 | CASSPRFQREFTGELFF | TGTGCCAGCAGCCCCCGTTTCCAGCGGGAGTTCACCGGGGAGCTGTTTTTT
. | . | TRBJ2-7 | TRBV28 | CASSLVTCEQYF | TGTGCCAGCAGTTTAGTCACCTGCGAGCAGTACTTC
. | many | TRBJ2-1 | TRBV11-3 | CASSFARGSYNEQFF | TGTGCCAGCAGCTTTGCTAGAGGCTCCTACAATGAGCAGTTCTTC
TRBD1 | many | TRBJ2-7 | TRBV19 | CASSSGQGPSTFYEQYF | TGTGCCAGTAGTTCCGGACAGGGACCGTCTACTTTCTACGAGCAGTACTTC
TRBD2 | many | TRBJ2-5 | TRBV7-2 | CASSLDGRGAEETQYF | TGTGCCAGCAGCTTAGACGGGCGGGGGGCGGAGGAGACCCAGTACTTC
. | many | TRBJ1-2 | TRBV7-2 | CASSPGASGYGYTF | TGTGCCAGCAGCCCTGGCGCGAGTGGCTATGGCTACACCTTC
. | many | TRBJ1-3 | TRBV20-1 | CSARDRAATHSGNTIYF | TGCAGTGCTAGAGATCGGGCCGCTACCCACTCTGGAAACACCATATATTTT
. | . | TRBJ2-3 | TRBV19 | CASSMQGIDTQYF | TGTGCCAGTAGTATGCAGGGGATTGATACGCAGTATTTT
. | many | TRBJ1-1 | TRBV10-3 | CAISVQRGDTEAFF | TGTGCCATCAGTGTTCAGCGTGGGGACACTGAAGCTTTCTTT
. | . | TRBJ1-1 | TRBV11-2 | CASSLLGQLIIEAFF | TGTGCCAGCAGCTTATTAGGACAGCTCATCATTGAAGCTTTCTTT
. | many | TRBJ1-2 | TRBV20-1 | CSATAPAQDGYTF | TGCAGTGCTACAGCGCCGGCCCAGGACGGCTACACCTTC
TRBD2 | . | TRBJ2-5 | TRBV20-1 | CSAKGLAGGPRETQYF | TGCAGTGCTAAGGGACTAGCGGGAGGGCCGCGGGAGACCCAGTACTTC
TRBD2 | . | TRBJ2-3 | TRBV28 | CASSFFTSGRLADTQYF | TGTGCCAGCAGTTTTTTTACTAGCGGGAGACTCGCAGATACGCAGTATTTT
TRBD2 | many | TRBJ2-2 | TRBV6-2/TRBV6-3 | CASSYRGRNTGELFF | TGTGCCAGCAGTTACCGCGGGAGGAACACCGGGGAGCTGTTTTTT
. | . | TRBJ1-1 | TRBV7-9 | CASSWTLEENTEAFF | TGTGCCAGCAGCTGGACACTGGAGGAGAACACTGAAGCTTTCTTT
TRBD2 | . | TRBJ2-5 | TRBV7-2 | CASSLGGRPYF | TGTGCCAGCAGCTTAGGCGGGAGACCCTACTTC
TRBD1 | many | TRBJ1-6 | TRBV7-3 | CASSFGTGNSPLHF | TGTGCCAGCAGCTTTGGGACAGGGAACTCACCCCTCCACTTT
TRBD2 | many | TRBJ2-5 | TRBV7-2 | CASSLGAGGMQETQYF | TGTGCCAGCAGCTTAGGGGCGGGGGGGATGCAAGAGACCCAGTACTTC
. | many | TRBJ1-6 | TRBV28 | CASSTGPGNNSPLHF | TGTGCCAGCAGCACAGGACCGGGAAATAATTCACCCCTCCACTTT
TRBD1 | few | TRBJ2-3 | TRBV5-1 | CASRVGTGGAGTDTQYF | TGCGCCAGCAGAGTCGGCACAGGGGGCGCCGGCACAGATACGCAGTATTTT
TRBD1 | many | TRBJ1-2 | TRBV27 | CASSSTLQGAIGYTF | TGTGCCAGCAGTTCGACTCTACAGGGGGCCATTGGCTACACCTTC
TRBD2 | once | TRBJ2-7 | TRBV12-3/TRBV12-4 | CASSGGGTYRFGRASDPDEQYF | TGTGCCAGCAGTGGGGGAGGGACATACCGCTTCGGGAGGGCCTCGGATCCCGACGAGCAGTACTTC
. | . | TRBJ2-5 | TRBV30 | CAWSVGQGGEETQYF | TGTGCCTGGAGTGTAGGCCAGGGTGGAGAAGAGACCCAGTACTTC